The next 12 T cell receptor beta chains were all read from a single sample in a study of T cells in localized non-small cell lung cancer. Generated by immunoSEQ multiplex PCR, the TCRdb table keeps only in-frame clones and is missing some. The repertoire consists of roughly 72,000 clones, with roughly nine tenths occurring once and the leading ten covering around a fifth. This material consisted of peripheral blood, taken before any cancer treatment. The receptors here all came from a male donor aged 60 or over with stage III squamous cell lung carcinoma.

This clone was picked up a small number of times. This chain uses TRBV30 with TRBJ1-1; TRBD1 might be the D (5 bases). Germline lookup yields CDR1 GTSNPN and CDR2 SVGIG (reference sequence). CDR3 size: 11 residues. Between the trimmed V and J ends, which lost 4 bases and 4 bases, there was a span of 7 bases. CDR3 region: CAWNQGTEAFF. The CDR3 DNA is TGTGCCTGGAATCAGGGCACTGAAGCTTTCTTT.

The chain has TRBV7-9 and TRBJ1-3; D remains unclear. From germline, CDR1 is SEHNR and CDR2 FQNEAQ (reference sequence). The CDR3 totals 13 residues. V dropped 0 bases and J dropped 1 base, with 1 base sitting between them. The CDR3 spells CASSLASGNTIYF. In DNA, the CDR3 is TGTGCCAGCAGCTTAGCGTCTGGAAACACCATATATTTT.

The J gene is TRBJ2-1, the V gene TRBV5-1, with 8 bases aligning to TRBD1. Trimming at V came to 4 bases and at J to 5 bases, leaving 8 bases not matched to a gene. This CDR3 has 15 residues. Looked up from germline, CDR1 is SGHRS and CDR2 is YFSETQ. The CDR3 protein is CASSLRTGSHNEQFF. In DNA, the CDR3 is TGCGCCAGCAGCCTCAGGACAGGGAGCCACAATGAGCAGTTCTTC.

CDR3 region: CASSPGLGRNQPQHF. In nucleotides, the CDR3 is TGTGCCAGCAGTCCGGGCTTAGGGCGCAATCAGCCCCAGCATTTT. J is TRBJ1-5 and V is TRBV6-1; D remains ambiguous. V was clipped by 5 bases and J by 2 bases, with 13 bases between them. Germline loops: CDR1 MNHNS, CDR2 SASEGT. This CDR3 comprises 15 residues.

This clone was counted once. The J gene is TRBJ2-7, the V gene TRBV15, with D hard to call. Germline lookup yields CDR1 LNHNV and CDR2 YYDKDF (reference sequence). The germline V and J ends were trimmed by 0 bases and 0 bases, with 6 bases remaining between them. The CDR3 is made up of 14 amino acids. In nucleotides, the CDR3 is TGTGCCACCAGCAGAGACGCGGCCTCCTACGAGCAGTACTTC. Translation: CATSRDAASYEQYF. Based on the CDR3 plus reference TRBV15 and TRBJ2-7, the full variable domain is DAMVIQNPRYQVTQFGKPVTLSCSQTLNHNVMYWYQQKSSQAPKLLFHYYDKDFNNEADTPDNFQSRRPNTSFCFLDIRSPGLGDTAMYLCATSRDAASYEQYFGPGTRLTVT.

The gene calls are TRBV2 and TRBJ2-7, with unresolved D. The germline V gene encodes CDR1 SNHLY and CDR2 FYNNEI. The CDR3 is made up of 13 amino acids. The germline V and J ends were trimmed by 6 bases and 3 bases, with 12 bases remaining between them. CDR3 nucleotides: TGTGCCAGCAGAGAGACTCAGGTCTACGAGCAGTACTTC. Protein sequence: CASRETQVYEQYF. Supplemented by reference TRBV2 and TRBJ2-7, the full variable domain reads EPEVTQTPSHQVTQMGQEVILRCVPISNHLYFYWYRQILGQKVEFLVSFYNNEISEKSEIFDDQFSVERPDGSNFTLKIRSTKLEDSAMYFCASRETQVYEQYFGPGTRLTVT.

V gene TRBV6-1 combines with J gene TRBJ1-2, with 8 bases lining up with TRBD1. Germline-derived CDR1 and CDR2 are MNHNS and SASEGT. J was trimmed by 5 bases and V by 0 bases; bases with no gene match: 5. This CDR3 has 15 residues. The CDR3 loop is CASSEAGTGIYGYTF. Here the CDR3 DNA reads TGTGCCAGCAGTGAAGCAGGGACAGGCATTTATGGCTACACCTTC.

This chain uses TRBV28 with TRBJ2-7, with 7 positions matching TRBD2. The germline V gene encodes CDR1 MDHEN and CDR2 SYDVKM. The CDR3 loop spans 14 amino acids. The J segment lost 2 bases and the V segment lost 3 bases, leaving 4 bases of the junction unmatched. This chain's CDR3 is CASSFPSGTYEQYF. The CDR3 region has the DNA TGTGCCAGCAGTTTCCCTAGCGGTACCTACGAGCAGTACTTC.

This clone was seen a single time. The gene calls are TRBV6-4 and TRBJ2-1; D uncertain. The V and J ends lost 6 bases and 7 bases respectively, with 16 bases between them. This CDR3 contains 14 residues. Per germline, CDR1 MRHNA and CDR2 SNTAGT. The CDR3: CASREGSYSNEQFF. Here the CDR3 DNA reads TGTGCCAGCAGAGAAGGCAGCTATTCGAATGAGCAGTTCTTC.

This clone was recorded once. This chain connects TRBV19 to TRBJ2-4; TRBD1 agrees at 10 bases. Trimming removed 4 bases from V and 6 bases from J; junction bases left unmatched: 3. Germline V gives CDR1 LNHDA, CDR2 SQIVND (reference sequence). The CDR3 totals 14 residues. DNA for the CDR3: TGTGCCAGTAGTAAGACAGGGGGCTTAAACATTCAGTACTTC. Translating it yields CASSKTGGLNIQYF.

The V gene is TRBV6-6, the J gene TRBJ2-3; D is unclear. The germline V and J ends were trimmed by 2 bases and 4 bases, with 10 bases remaining between them. The CDR3 has 14 residues. The V gene's germline CDR1 is MNHNY and CDR2 SVGAGI (reference sequence). CDR3 loop: CASSYLAIADTQYF. Written as DNA, the CDR3 is TGTGCCAGCAGTTACCTGGCCATCGCAGATACGCAGTATTTT.

The genes are TRBV6-6 and TRBJ2-3; D call uncertain. This CDR3 has 15 residues. From germline, CDR1 is MNHNY and CDR2 SVGAGI (reference sequence). The V gene lost 4 bases and the J gene lost 1 base, with 12 bases spanning the gap. CDR3 nucleotides: TGTGCCAGCAGTTTCAGACATCCGGGCACAGATACGCAGTATTTT. Amino acid sequence: CASSFRHPGTDTQYF.